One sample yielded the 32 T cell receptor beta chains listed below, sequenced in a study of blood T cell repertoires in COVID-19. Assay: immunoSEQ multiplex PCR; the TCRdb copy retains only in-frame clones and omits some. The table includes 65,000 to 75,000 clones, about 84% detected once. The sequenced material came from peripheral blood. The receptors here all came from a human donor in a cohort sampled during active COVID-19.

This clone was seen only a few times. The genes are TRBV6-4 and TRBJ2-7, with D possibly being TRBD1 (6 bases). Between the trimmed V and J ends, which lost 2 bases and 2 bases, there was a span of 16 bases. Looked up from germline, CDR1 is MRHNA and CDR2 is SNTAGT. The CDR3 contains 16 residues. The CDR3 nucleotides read TGTGCCAGCAGTGACCCTTACGTCAGGGGTACCTACGAGCAGTACTTC. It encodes CASSDPYVRGTYEQYF.

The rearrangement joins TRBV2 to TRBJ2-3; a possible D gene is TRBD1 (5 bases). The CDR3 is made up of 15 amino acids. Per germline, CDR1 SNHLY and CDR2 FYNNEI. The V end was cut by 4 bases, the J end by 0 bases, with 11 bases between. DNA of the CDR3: TGTGCCAGCAGTGTAGGGGTGTGGAGCACAGATACGCAGTATTTT. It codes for CASSVGVWSTDTQYF.

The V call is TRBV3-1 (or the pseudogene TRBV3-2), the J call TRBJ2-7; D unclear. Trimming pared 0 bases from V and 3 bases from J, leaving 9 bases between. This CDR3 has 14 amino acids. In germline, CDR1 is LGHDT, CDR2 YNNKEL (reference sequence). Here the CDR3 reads CASSQEAQVYEQYF. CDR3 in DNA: TGTGCCAGCAGCCAAGAGGCCCAGGTCTACGAGCAGTACTTC.

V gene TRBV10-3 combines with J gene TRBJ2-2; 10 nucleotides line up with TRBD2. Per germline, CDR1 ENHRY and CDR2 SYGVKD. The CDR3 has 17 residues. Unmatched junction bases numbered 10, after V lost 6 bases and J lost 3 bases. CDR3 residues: CAISFVASGRHTGELFF. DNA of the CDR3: TGTGCCATCAGCTTCGTGGCTAGCGGGAGACACACCGGGGAGCTGTTTTTT.

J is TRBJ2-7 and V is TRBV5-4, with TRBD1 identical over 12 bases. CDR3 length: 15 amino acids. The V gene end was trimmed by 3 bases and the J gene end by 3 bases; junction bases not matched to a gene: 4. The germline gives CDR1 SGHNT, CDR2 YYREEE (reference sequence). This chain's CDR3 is CASSSGTGGGYEQYF. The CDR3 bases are TGTGCCAGCAGCTCAGGGACAGGGGGCGGCTACGAGCAGTACTTC.

CDR3 nucleotides: TGTGCCAGCAGTCCTTCGCGTGGCTTCGGGTTACAAGAGACCCAGTACTTC. Residues: CASSPSRGFGLQETQYF. The J gene is TRBJ2-5, the V gene TRBV7-9; the D is unclear. In germline, CDR1 is SEHNR, CDR2 FQNEAQ (reference sequence). V lost 6 bases to trimming and J lost 2 bases, with 22 bases between them. The CDR3 totals 17 residues. Combining the CDR3 with reference TRBV7-9 and TRBJ2-5 gives the whole variable domain DTGVSQNPRHKITKRGQNVTFRCDPISEHNRLYWYRQTLGQGPEFLTYFQNEAQLEKSRLLSDRFSAERPKGSFSTLEIQRTEQGDSAMYLCASSPSRGFGLQETQYFGPGTRLLVL.

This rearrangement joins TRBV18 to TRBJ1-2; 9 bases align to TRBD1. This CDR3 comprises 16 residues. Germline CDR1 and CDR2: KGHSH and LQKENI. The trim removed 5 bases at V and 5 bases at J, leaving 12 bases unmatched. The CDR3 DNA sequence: TGTGCCAGCTCAGGAAATCCGGGACAGGGTCGTTATGGCTACACCTTC. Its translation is CASSGNPGQGRYGYTF. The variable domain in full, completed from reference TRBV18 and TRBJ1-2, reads NAGVMQNPRHLVRRRGQEARLRCSPMKGHSHVYWYRQLPEEGLKFMVYLQKENIIDESGMPKERFSAEFPKEGPSILRIQQVVRGDSAAYFCASSGNPGQGRYGYTFGSGTRLTVV.

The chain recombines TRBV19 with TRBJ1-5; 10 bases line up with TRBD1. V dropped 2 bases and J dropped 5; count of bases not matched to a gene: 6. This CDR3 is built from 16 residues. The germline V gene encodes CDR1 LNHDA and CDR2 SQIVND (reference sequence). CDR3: CASSILSGTGDQPQHF. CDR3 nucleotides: TGTGCCAGTAGTATATTGAGTGGGACAGGGGATCAGCCCCAGCATTTT.

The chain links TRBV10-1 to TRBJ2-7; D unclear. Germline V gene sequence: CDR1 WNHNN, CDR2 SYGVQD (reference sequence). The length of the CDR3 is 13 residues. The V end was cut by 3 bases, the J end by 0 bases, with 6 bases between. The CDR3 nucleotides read TGCGCCAGCAGTGACGGTCTCTCCTACGAGCAGTACTTC. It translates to CASSDGLSYEQYF.

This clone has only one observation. The CDR3 nucleotides are TGTGCCAGCAGCACCGGACAGTCGAGCAATCAGCCCCAGCATTTT. This gives the protein CASSTGQSSNQPQHF. This rearrangement joins TRBV5-5 to TRBJ1-5; TRBD1 is a possible D gene (6 bases). The CDR3 is made up of 15 amino acids. Germline values: CDR1 SGHKS, CDR2 YYEKEE (reference sequence). The ends were cut back, 4 bases at V and 1 base at J, with 12 bases in the middle.

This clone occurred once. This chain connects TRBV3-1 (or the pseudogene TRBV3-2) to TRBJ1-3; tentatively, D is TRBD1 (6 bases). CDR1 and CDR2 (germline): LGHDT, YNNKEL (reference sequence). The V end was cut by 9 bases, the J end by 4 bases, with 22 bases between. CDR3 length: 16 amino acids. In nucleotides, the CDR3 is TGTGCCAGAGGGGGAGACAGCTCCCTCGTCGGAAACACCATATATTTT. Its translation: CARGGDSSLVGNTIYF.

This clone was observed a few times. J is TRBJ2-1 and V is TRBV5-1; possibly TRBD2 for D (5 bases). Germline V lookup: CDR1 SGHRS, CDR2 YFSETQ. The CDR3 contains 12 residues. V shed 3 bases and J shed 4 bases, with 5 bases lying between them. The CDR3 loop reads CASSWEYNEQFF. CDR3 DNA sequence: TGCGCCAGCAGCTGGGAGTACAATGAGCAGTTCTTC. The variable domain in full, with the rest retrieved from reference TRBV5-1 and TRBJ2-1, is KAGVTQTPRYLIKTRGQQVTLSCSPISGHRSVSWYQQTPGQGLQFLFEYFSETQRNKGNFPGRFSGRQFSNSRSEMNVSTLELGDSALYLCASSWEYNEQFFGPGTRLTVL.

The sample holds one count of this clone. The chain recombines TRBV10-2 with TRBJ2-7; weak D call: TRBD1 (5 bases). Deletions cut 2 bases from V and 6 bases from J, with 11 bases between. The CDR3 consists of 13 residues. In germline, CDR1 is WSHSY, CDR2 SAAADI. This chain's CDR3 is CASSEMARGEQYF. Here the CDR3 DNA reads TGCGCCAGCAGTGAGATGGCTAGGGGCGAGCAGTACTTC.

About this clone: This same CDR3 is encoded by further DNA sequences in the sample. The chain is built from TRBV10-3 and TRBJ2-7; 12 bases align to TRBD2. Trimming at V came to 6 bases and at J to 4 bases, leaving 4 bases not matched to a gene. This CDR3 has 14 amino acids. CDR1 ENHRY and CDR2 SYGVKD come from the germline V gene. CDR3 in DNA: TGTGCCATCAGCACCGGGACTAGCGGGTACGAGCAGTACTTC. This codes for CAISTGTSGYEQYF.

In DNA, the CDR3 is TGTGCCATCAGTGAGAGTGTAGCGGGAGGGGAAGAGACCCAGTACTTC. Amino acid sequence: CAISESVAGGEETQYF. This sequence joins TRBV10-3 and TRBJ2-5, with 11 nucleotides matching TRBD2. The J segment lost 3 bases and the V segment lost 2 bases, leaving 5 bases of the junction unmatched. This CDR3 has 16 amino acids. Germline V gives CDR1 ENHRY, CDR2 SYGVKD.

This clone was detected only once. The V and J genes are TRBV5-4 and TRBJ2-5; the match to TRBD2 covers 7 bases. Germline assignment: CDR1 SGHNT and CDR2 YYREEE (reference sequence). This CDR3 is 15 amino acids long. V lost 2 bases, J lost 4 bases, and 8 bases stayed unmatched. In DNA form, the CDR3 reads TGTGCCAGCAGCTTTAGGGCGGGAGTAGGAGAGACCCAGTACTTC. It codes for CASSFRAGVGETQYF.

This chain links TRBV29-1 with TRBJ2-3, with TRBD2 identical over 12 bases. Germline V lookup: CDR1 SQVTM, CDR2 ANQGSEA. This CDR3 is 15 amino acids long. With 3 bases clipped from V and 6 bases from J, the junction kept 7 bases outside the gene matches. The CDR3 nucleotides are TGCAGCGTTGACGGACTAGCGGGATTTGTCGATACGCAGTATTTT. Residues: CSVDGLAGFVDTQYF.

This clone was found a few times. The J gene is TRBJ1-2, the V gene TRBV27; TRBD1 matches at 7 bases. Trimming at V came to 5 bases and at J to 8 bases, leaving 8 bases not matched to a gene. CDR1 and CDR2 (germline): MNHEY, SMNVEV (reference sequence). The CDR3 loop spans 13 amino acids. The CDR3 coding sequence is TGTGCCAGCAGTCCGACAGGGTTAGAGGGCTACACCTTC. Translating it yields CASSPTGLEGYTF.

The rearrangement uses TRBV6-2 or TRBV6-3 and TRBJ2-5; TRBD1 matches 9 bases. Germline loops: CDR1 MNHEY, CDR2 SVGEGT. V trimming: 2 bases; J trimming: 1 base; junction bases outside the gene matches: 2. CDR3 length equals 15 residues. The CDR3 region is CASSYGTGRQETQYF. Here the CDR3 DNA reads TGTGCCAGCAGTTACGGGACAGGGCGCCAAGAGACCCAGTACTTC.

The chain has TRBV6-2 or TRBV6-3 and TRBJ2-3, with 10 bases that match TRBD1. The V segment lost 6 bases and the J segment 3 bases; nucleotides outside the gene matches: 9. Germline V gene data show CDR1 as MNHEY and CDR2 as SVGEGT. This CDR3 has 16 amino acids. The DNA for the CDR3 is TGTGCCAGCAGCTGGACAGGGGGGATAGGGACAGATACGCAGTATTTT. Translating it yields CASSWTGGIGTDTQYF.

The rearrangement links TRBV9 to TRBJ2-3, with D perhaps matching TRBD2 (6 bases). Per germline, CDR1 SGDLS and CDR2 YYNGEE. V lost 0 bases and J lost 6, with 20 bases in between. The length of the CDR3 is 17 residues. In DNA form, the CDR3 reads TGTGCCAGCAGCGTAGCCCTAGGCGGGACGCCCCAGGATACGCAGTATTTT. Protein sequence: CASSVALGGTPQDTQYF.

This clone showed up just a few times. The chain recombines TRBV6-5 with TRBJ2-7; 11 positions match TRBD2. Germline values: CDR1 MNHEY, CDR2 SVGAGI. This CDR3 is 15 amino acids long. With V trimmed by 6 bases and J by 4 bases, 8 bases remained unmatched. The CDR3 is CASSQTSGNLYEQYF. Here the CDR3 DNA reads TGTGCCAGCAGCCAGACTAGCGGGAATCTTTACGAGCAGTACTTC.

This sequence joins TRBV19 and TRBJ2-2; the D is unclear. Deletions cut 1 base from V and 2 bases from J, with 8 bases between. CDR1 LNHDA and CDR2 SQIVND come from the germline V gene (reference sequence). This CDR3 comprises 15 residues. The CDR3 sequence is CASSIVPTNTGELFF. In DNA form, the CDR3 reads TGTGCCAGTAGTATAGTACCCACAAACACCGGGGAGCTGTTTTTT.

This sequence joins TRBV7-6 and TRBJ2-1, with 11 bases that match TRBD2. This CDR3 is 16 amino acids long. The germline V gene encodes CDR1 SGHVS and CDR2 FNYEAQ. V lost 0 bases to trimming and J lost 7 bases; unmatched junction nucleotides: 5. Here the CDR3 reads CASSLATSGTRNEQFF. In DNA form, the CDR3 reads TGTGCCAGCAGCTTAGCGACTAGCGGGACAAGGAATGAGCAGTTCTTC.

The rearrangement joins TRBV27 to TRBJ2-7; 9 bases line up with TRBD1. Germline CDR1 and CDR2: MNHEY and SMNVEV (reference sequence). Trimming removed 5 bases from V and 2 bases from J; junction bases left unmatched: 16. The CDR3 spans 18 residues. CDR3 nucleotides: TGTGCCAGCAGTCCACGCGCTCGGGACAGGGCCCTCCCCTACGAGCAGTACTTC. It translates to CASSPRARDRALPYEQYF.

The CDR3 spells CASSLAGLAGIQMETQYF. The CDR3 DNA follows: TGTGCCAGCAGCTTGGCCGGGTTAGCGGGTATACAGATGGAGACCCAGTACTTC. V gene TRBV5-4 combines with J gene TRBJ2-5; 7 positions agree with TRBD2. V was pared by 0 bases and J by 5 bases, with 16 bases of the junction left unmatched. CDR1 SGHNT and CDR2 YYREEE come from the germline V gene (reference sequence). The CDR3 contains 18 residues. The whole variable domain, remainder taken from reference TRBV5-4 and TRBJ2-5, is ETGVTQSPTHLIKTRGQQVTLRCSSQSGHNTVSWYQQALGQGPQFIFQYYREEENGRGNFPPRFSGLQFPNYSSELNVNALELDDSALYLCASSLAGLAGIQMETQYFGPGTRLLVL.

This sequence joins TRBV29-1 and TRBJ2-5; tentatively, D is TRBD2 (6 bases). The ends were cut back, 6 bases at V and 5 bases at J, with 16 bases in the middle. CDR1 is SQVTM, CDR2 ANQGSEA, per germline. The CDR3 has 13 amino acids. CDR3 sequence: CSVASQGGETQYF. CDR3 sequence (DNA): TGCAGCGTGGCAAGTCAGGGAGGTGAGACCCAGTACTTC.

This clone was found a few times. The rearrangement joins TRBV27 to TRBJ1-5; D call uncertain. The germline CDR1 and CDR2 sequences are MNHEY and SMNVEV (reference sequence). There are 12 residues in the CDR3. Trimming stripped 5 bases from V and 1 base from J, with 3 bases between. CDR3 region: CASSQSNQPQHF. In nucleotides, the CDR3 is TGTGCCAGCAGTCAAAGCAATCAGCCCCAGCATTTT.

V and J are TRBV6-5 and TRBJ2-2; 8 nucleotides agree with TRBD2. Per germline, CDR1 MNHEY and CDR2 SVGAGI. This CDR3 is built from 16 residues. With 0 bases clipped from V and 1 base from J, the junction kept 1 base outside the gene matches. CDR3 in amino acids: CASSYSGRGNTGELFF. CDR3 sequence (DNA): TGTGCCAGCAGTTACTCCGGGAGGGGGAACACCGGGGAGCTGTTTTTT.

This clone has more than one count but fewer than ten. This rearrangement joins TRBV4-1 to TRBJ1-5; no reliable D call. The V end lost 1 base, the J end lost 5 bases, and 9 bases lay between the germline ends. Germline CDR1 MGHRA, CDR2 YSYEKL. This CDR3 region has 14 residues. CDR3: CASSQVRDDQPQHF. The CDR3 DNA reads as TGCGCCAGCAGCCAAGTTCGGGATGATCAGCCCCAGCATTTT.

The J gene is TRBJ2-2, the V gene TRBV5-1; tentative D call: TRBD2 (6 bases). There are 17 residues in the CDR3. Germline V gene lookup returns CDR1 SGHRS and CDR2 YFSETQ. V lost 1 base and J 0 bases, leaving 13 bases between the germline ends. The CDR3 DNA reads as TGCGCCAGCAGCTTGCTGGGCGGGAACGCGAACACCGGGGAGCTGTTTTTT. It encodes CASSLLGGNANTGELFF.

The CDR3 reads CASSPWEGGDYEQYF. CDR3 in DNA: TGTGCCAGTAGTCCTTGGGAGGGAGGGGACTACGAGCAGTACTTC. The V gene is TRBV19, the J gene TRBJ2-7; 7 bases agree with TRBD2. Germline V lookup: CDR1 LNHDA, CDR2 SQIVND (reference sequence). After removal of 5 bases from V and 3 bases from J, the junction contained 10 bases not matched to a gene. This CDR3 has 15 residues.